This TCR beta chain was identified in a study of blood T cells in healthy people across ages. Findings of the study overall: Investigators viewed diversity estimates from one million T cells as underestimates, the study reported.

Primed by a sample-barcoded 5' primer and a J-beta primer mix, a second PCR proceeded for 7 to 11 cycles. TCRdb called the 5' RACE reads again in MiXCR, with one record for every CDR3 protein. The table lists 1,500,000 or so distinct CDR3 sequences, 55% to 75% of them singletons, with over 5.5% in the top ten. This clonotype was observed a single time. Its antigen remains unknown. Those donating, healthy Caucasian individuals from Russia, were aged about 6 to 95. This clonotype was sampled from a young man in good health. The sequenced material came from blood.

The CDR3 loop is CASSLEKTEESRETQYF. The CDR3 nucleotides are TGTGCCAGCAGCTTAGAGAAGACCGAGGAAAGCAGGGAGACCCAGTACTTC. The V gene is TRBV7-9, the J gene TRBJ2-5; D is ambiguous. V was clipped by 1 base and J by 5 bases, with 20 bases between them. The CDR3 length is 17 residues. Germline V gives CDR1 SEHNR, CDR2 FQNEAQ (reference sequence).